One sample yielded the 30 T cell receptor beta chains listed below, sequenced in a study of Ad26.COV2.S vaccination and SARS-CoV-2 variants. Treatment specified: 15 to 20 received Ad26.COV2.S at low or high dose, single or two shots; 5 received placebo; per-sample allocation not given. Sampling was done on day 63 after the first vaccine or placebo injection. Profiled with immunoSEQ multiplex PCR; TCRdb holds only in-frame clones, not every one. The top ten clones hold about 3.6% of a sample with 350,000 to 500,000 clones, around nine tenths of them seen once. The sequencing used peripheral blood, collected in a trial of Ad26.COV2.S vaccine versus placebo. The origin of the receptors is a person aged 18-60 years who received the Ad26.COV2.S COVID-19 vaccine or a placebo.

The genes are TRBV7-2 and TRBJ2-1, with TRBD2 matching over 7 bases. CDR1 and CDR2 from the germline V gene are SGHTA and FQGNSA. Trimming at V came to 3 bases and at J to 0 bases, leaving 2 bases not matched to a gene. The CDR3 is 15 amino acids. Here the CDR3 reads CASSFRTSSYNEQFF. The CDR3 nucleotides read TGTGCCAGCAGCTTTCGGACTAGCTCCTACAATGAGCAGTTCTTC.

The chain has TRBV7-8 and TRBJ2-5; tentatively, D is TRBD1 (5 bases). The CDR3 length is 13 residues. The germline V gene encodes CDR1 SGHVS and CDR2 FQNEAQ. V shed 5 bases and J shed 5 bases, with 12 bases lying between them. CDR3 nucleotide sequence: TGTGCCAGCAGCCTCGGGCAGGGTGAGACCCAGTACTTC. Translating it yields CASSLGQGETQYF. Supplemented by reference TRBV7-8 and TRBJ2-5, the full variable domain reads GAGVSQSPRYKVAKRGQDVALRCDPISGHVSLFWYQQALGQGPEFLTYFQNEAQLDKSGLPSDRFFAERPEGSVSTLKIQRTQQEDSAVYLCASSLGQGETQYFGPGTRLLVL.

The chain couples TRBV28 to TRBJ1-2, with unresolved D. The CDR3 runs 13 residues. Trimming cost V 4 bases and J 2 bases, with 8 bases left between them. The germline V gene has CDR1 MDHEN and CDR2 SYDVKM. The CDR3 nucleotides are TGTGCCAGCAGTTCCCACCAAAACTATGGCTACACCTTC. This sequence encodes CASSSHQNYGYTF.

The V call is TRBV12-3 or TRBV12-4, the J call TRBJ2-7; the D is unclear. The CDR3 extends over 13 amino acids. V lost 1 base to trimming and J lost 6 bases, with 10 bases between them. The CDR3 DNA follows: TGTGCCAGCAGTTTAGGGCCGACAAGCGAGCAGTACTTC. This codes for CASSLGPTSEQYF.

In its sample, this clone was seen once. This chain links TRBV6-1 with TRBJ1-6; D gene uncertain. CDR1 is MNHNS and CDR2 is SASEGT in the germline V gene. The CDR3 runs 15 residues. V was clipped by 2 bases and J by 7 bases, with 12 bases between them. Here the CDR3 DNA reads TGTGCCAGCAGTGAATATGGCACCTCCAATTCACCCCTCCACTTT. Translated: CASSEYGTSNSPLHF.

The chain couples TRBV7-9 to TRBJ1-5, with D perhaps matching TRBD1 (5 bases). Trimming cost V 3 bases and J 0 bases, with 12 bases left between them. This CDR3 is built from 16 residues. Germline CDR1 reads SEHNR; CDR2 reads FQNEAQ (reference sequence). The CDR3 nucleotides read TGTGCCAGCAGCTTTCAGGGAGAGGGTAGCAATCAGCCCCAGCATTTT. As protein: CASSFQGEGSNQPQHF.

The chain employs TRBV6-4 and TRBJ2-7; D remains unclear. Trimming removed 4 bases from V and 0 bases from J, with 13 bases in between. There are 15 residues in the CDR3. Germline V CDR1 and CDR2: MRHNA, SNTAGT. The CDR3 here is CASSVEGGSSYEQYF. Written as DNA, the CDR3 is TGTGCCAGCAGTGTGGAAGGTGGTTCCTCCTACGAGCAGTACTTC.

The rearrangement joins TRBV2 to TRBJ2-2; 9 bases align to TRBD1. The CDR3 length is 15 residues. V lost 6 bases, J lost 1 base, and 3 bases stayed unmatched. Germline CDR1 is SNHLY and CDR2 is FYNNEI. Here the CDR3 DNA reads TGTGCCAGCAGGGGGACAGGGCAGAACACCGGGGAGCTGTTTTTT. It translates to CASRGTGQNTGELFF.

As DNA, the CDR3 is TGTGCCAGCAGTTTGTTGGGGGGGCATAGCAATCAGCCCCAGCATTTT. Protein sequence: CASSLLGGHSNQPQHF. The chain links TRBV28 to TRBJ1-5, with a tentative D call TRBD1 (6 bases). CDR3 size: 16 residues. Trimming pared 3 bases from V and 0 bases from J, leaving 12 bases between. Germline V CDR1 and CDR2: MDHEN, SYDVKM. The full variable domain, in which reference TRBV28 and TRBJ1-5 provide the parts outside the CDR3, is DVKVTQSSRYLVKRTGEKVFLECVQDMDHENMFWYRQDPGLGLRLIYFSYDVKMKEKGDIPEGYSVSREKKERFSLILESASTNQTSMYLCASSLLGGHSNQPQHFGDGTRLSIL.

This chain uses TRBV13 with TRBJ2-1; D assignment may be TRBD1 or TRBD2 (6 bases each). V gave up 5 bases and J gave up 3 bases, with 14 bases separating them. The germline V gene has CDR1 PRHDT and CDR2 FYEKMQ (reference sequence). CDR3 length: 15 residues. The CDR3 DNA follows: TGTGCCAGCAGCCTGGGGGGCACCTTCTACAATGAGCAGTTCTTC. Its protein is CASSLGGTFYNEQFF.

The rearrangement links TRBV5-1 to TRBJ2-6; unclear D gene. The CDR3 sequence is 15 residues long. The V end was cut by 3 bases, the J end by 4 bases, with 11 bases between. Germline CDR1 SGHRS, CDR2 YFSETQ. CDR3 nucleotides: TGCGCCAGCAGCTCGGAAGGTTCCGGGGCCAACGTCCTGACTTTC. Translation gives CASSSEGSGANVLTF.

The CDR3 region has the DNA TGTGCCAGCAGCGCGACGGGGGGCTATGAGCAGTTCTTC. It yields the protein CASSATGGYEQFF. The rearrangement joins TRBV14 to TRBJ2-1, with D perhaps matching TRBD2 (7 bases). Germline V gene sequence: CDR1 SGHDN, CDR2 FVKESK. The V end lost 5 bases, the J end lost 8 bases, and 13 bases lay between the germline ends. The CDR3 runs 13 residues. The whole variable domain, remainder taken from reference TRBV14 and TRBJ2-1, is EAGVTQFPSHSVIEKGQTVTLRCDPISGHDNLYWYRRVMGKEIKFLLHFVKESKQDESGMPNNRFLAERTGGTYSTLKVQPAELEDSGVYFCASSATGGYEQFFGPGTRLTVL.

The CDR3, as DNA: TGTGCCAGCAGCCAAGGCATAGCGGTGGTTAACAATGAGCAGTTCTTC. Translated, it gives CASSQGIAVVNNEQFF. The chain couples TRBV4-2 to TRBJ2-1; possible D gene TRBD2, 6 bases. This CDR3 comprises 16 residues. CDR1 and CDR2 (germline): LGHNA, YNFKEQ. With 1 base removed from V and 5 bases from J, the gap between germline ends came to 15 bases.

The rearrangement links TRBV19 to TRBJ1-1, with a tentative D call TRBD1 (5 bases). CDR3 length: 15 residues. Between the trimmed V and J ends, which lost 4 bases and 1 base, there was a span of 13 bases. The germline CDR1 and CDR2 sequences are LNHDA and SQIVND (reference sequence). In DNA, the CDR3 is TGTGCCAGTAGTACCCCAGGGAGTAAGAACACTGAAGCTTTCTTT. Protein: CASSTPGSKNTEAFF.

In this sample, this clone turned up once. The chain recombines TRBV2 with TRBJ2-1; 7 bases map to TRBD2. Germline CDR1 and CDR2: SNHLY and FYNNEI. V gave up 10 bases and J gave up 0 bases; unmatched junction bases: 3. CDR3 size: 13 residues. DNA for the CDR3: TGTGCCACCGGGGACTACTCCTACAATGAGCAGTTCTTC. Protein product: CATGDYSYNEQFF.

This chain links TRBV3-1 (or the pseudogene TRBV3-2) with TRBJ2-3; the match to TRBD2 covers 9 bases. After removal of 4 bases from V and 1 base from J, the junction contained 3 bases not matched to a gene. Per germline, CDR1 LGHDT and CDR2 YNNKEL (reference sequence). The length of the CDR3 is 15 residues. In DNA, the CDR3 is TGTGCCAGCAGCCCAGTAGCGGGGGGCACAGATACGCAGTATTTT. It translates to CASSPVAGGTDTQYF.

This rearrangement joins TRBV5-8 to TRBJ2-5; D is unresolved. Per germline, CDR1 SGHTS and CDR2 YDEGEE. Between the trimmed V and J ends, which lost 0 bases and 5 bases, there was a span of 8 bases. The CDR3 has 13 amino acids. The CDR3 nucleotides are TGTGCCAGCAGCTTGGGACTTCGGGAGACCCAGTACTTC. Encoded protein: CASSLGLRETQYF.

V gene TRBV10-1 combines with J gene TRBJ2-3, with 11 positions matching TRBD2. Losses at the gene ends were 8 bases for V and 6 bases for J; bases not matched to a gene: 10. CDR3 size: 15 residues. Germline V gene data show CDR1 as WNHNN and CDR2 as SYGVQD (reference sequence). CDR3 sequence: CASRKTSGVPDTQYF. DNA for the CDR3: TGCGCCAGCCGAAAGACTAGCGGGGTTCCCGATACGCAGTATTTT.

The rearrangement uses TRBV29-1 and TRBJ2-5; D could derive from TRBD1 or TRBD2 (5 bases each). Trimming took off 6 bases at V and 5 bases at J, with 16 bases between the two ends. This CDR3 is 13 amino acids long. Per germline, CDR1 SQVTM and CDR2 ANQGSEA. CDR3 residues: CSVSSGRWETQYF. The CDR3 nucleotides are TGCAGCGTCTCTTCGGGACGCTGGGAGACCCAGTACTTC.

The chain uses TRBV28 and TRBJ1-1; D gene unclear. CDR1 MDHEN and CDR2 SYDVKM come from the germline V gene. The CDR3 is 13 residues long. V lost 3 bases and J lost 1, with 6 bases in between. The CDR3 bases are TGTGCCAGCAGTTTTAGCACGAACACTGAAGCTTTCTTT. It yields the protein CASSFSTNTEAFF.

The CDR3 DNA reads as TGTGCCAGCAGCTACCGACAGGGGCGACCGGTGGACGAGCAGTACTTC. Translation: CASSYRQGRPVDEQYF. The chain has TRBV9 and TRBJ2-7, with 8 bases that match TRBD1. V shed 4 bases, J shed 5 bases, and the junction held 14 bases outside the gene matches. Germline V gene sequence: CDR1 SGDLS, CDR2 YYNGEE. The CDR3 totals 16 residues.

The chain links TRBV6-5 to TRBJ1-2, with D maybe TRBD1 (6 bases). The germline V gene encodes CDR1 MNHEY and CDR2 SVGAGI. Trimming removed 5 bases at V and 10 bases at J, with 14 bases between. The CDR3 has 12 residues. Here the CDR3 reads CASSRSGGAYTF. The CDR3 DNA sequence: TGTGCCAGCAGTCGTAGCGGGGGCGCCTACACCTTC.

V gene TRBV30 combines with J gene TRBJ2-7; maybe TRBD1 (6 bases). V was clipped by 3 bases and J by 6 bases, with 15 bases between them. This CDR3 region has 13 residues. The germline V gene has CDR1 GTSNPN and CDR2 SVGIG (reference sequence). The CDR3 region is CAWRDRIVSEQYF. The CDR3 nucleotides are TGTGCCTGGAGGGACAGAATAGTATCCGAGCAGTACTTC.

The chain is built from TRBV2 and TRBJ1-2, with TRBD1 matching 8 bases. J gave up 5 bases and V 4 bases, and 15 bases lay outside the gene matches. CDR1 SNHLY and CDR2 FYNNEI come from the germline V gene. This CDR3 is built from 17 residues. This CDR3 reads CASSGTGGVLTGYGYTF. CDR3 nucleotide sequence: TGTGCCAGCAGTGGAACAGGGGGTGTGTTGACCGGTTATGGCTACACCTTC.

This chain connects TRBV2 to TRBJ1-3; TRBD1 is a possible D gene (6 bases). Germline-derived CDR1 and CDR2 are SNHLY and FYNNEI. Trimming took off 5 bases at V and 4 bases at J, with 15 bases between the two ends. The CDR3 runs 15 residues. CDR3 bases: TGTGCCAGCAGTATTGACAGGTCCTCGGGAAACACCATATATTTT. This gives the protein CASSIDRSSGNTIYF.

J is TRBJ2-7 and V is TRBV11-2; D is ambiguous. Germline CDR1 and CDR2: SGHAT and FQNNGV. Trimming pared 1 base from V and 1 base from J, leaving 8 bases between. The CDR3 is 14 residues long. For the CDR3, the DNA is TGTGCCAGCAGCTTAGGGTTTGAATCCTACGAGCAGTACTTC. Amino acid sequence: CASSLGFESYEQYF.

The rearrangement links TRBV7-2 to TRBJ2-2, with unresolved D. In germline, CDR1 is SGHTA, CDR2 FQGNSA. The CDR3 totals 13 residues. Trimming removed 9 bases from V and 4 bases from J, with 12 bases in between. CDR3 residues: CARSQISTGELFF. The CDR3 DNA reads TGTGCCAGGTCACAGATTAGCACCGGGGAGCTGTTTTTT.

V gene TRBV7-2 combines with J gene TRBJ2-5, with TRBD1 matching over 9 bases. This CDR3 is 15 amino acids long. The germline gives CDR1 SGHTA, CDR2 FQGNSA. V shed 5 bases, J shed 5 bases, and the junction held 9 bases outside the gene matches. The CDR3 DNA is TGTGCCAGCAGCCCCTACGGGACAGGGAGTGAGACCCAGTACTTC. The encoded protein is CASSPYGTGSETQYF.

This rearrangement joins TRBV23-1 to TRBJ1-1, with D unclear. TRBV23-1 is noted as an ORF with a role that remains uncertain. Trimming cost V 2 bases and J 4 bases, with 11 bases left between them. The CDR3 extends over 14 amino acids. This chain's CDR3 is CASSQRRVGTEAFF. CDR3 DNA sequence: TGCGCCAGCAGTCAAAGAAGGGTGGGCACTGAAGCTTTCTTT.

The rearrangement links TRBV15 to TRBJ2-5, with D maybe TRBD2 (6 bases). Germline V CDR1 and CDR2: LNHNV, YYDKDF (reference sequence). Deletions cut 5 bases from V and 2 bases from J, with 18 bases between. This CDR3 comprises 16 residues. The CDR3 DNA sequence: TGTGCCACCAGCGCCCGCACGACTAGAGGGCAAGAGACCCAGTACTTC. Encoded protein: CATSARTTRGQETQYF.